The clone carrying this T cell receptor beta chain was picked up one time. In the naive CD8 group, cells lacked CD45RO and were positively selected for CCR7, so terminally differentiated effector memory CD45RA+ cells were left out. This sample is drawn from a study of shared clonotypes between healthy human individuals. Data came from immunoSEQ multiplex PCR; TCRdb stores just in-frame clones and leaves some out. Here the sample spans roughly 2 million clones, over 85% being singletons. This CDR3 region has 14 residues. V gave up 7 bases and J gave up 1 base, with 14 bases separating them. Germline V gene lookup returns CDR1 SEHNR and CDR2 FQNEAQ (reference sequence).

The chain joins TRBV7-9 to TRBJ2-7, with D possibly TRBD2 on 5 matching bases. The sample comprised naive CD8+ T cells sorted from blood. The source is a man aged 18 to 29 in good health. The CDR3: CASTPSADSYEQYF. DNA of the CDR3: TGTGCCAGCACCCCTTCAGCGGATTCCTACGAGCAGTACTTC.